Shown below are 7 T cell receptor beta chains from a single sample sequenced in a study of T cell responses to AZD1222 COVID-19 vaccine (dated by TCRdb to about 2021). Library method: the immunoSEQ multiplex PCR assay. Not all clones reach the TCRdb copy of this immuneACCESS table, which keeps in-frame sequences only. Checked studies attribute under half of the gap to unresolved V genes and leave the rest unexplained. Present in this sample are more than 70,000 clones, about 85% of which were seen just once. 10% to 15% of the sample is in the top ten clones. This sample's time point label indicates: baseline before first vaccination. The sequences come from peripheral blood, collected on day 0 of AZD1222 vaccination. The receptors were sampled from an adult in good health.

CDR3 coding DNA: TGTGCCAGCAGCCAAGACATGATAGGGGGAAGTGGCTACACCTTC. Its translation is CASSQDMIGGSGYTF. V and J are TRBV3-1 (or the pseudogene TRBV3-2) and TRBJ1-2; weak D call: TRBD1 (6 bases). The CDR3 spans 15 residues. Germline V lookup: CDR1 LGHDT, CDR2 YNNKEL (reference sequence). V was pared by 0 bases and J by 7 bases, with 15 bases between.

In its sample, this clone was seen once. CDR3 sequence: CAISEPPTASLYNEQFF. In DNA form, the CDR3 reads TGTGCCATCAGTGAGCCACCGACAGCCTCGCTATACAATGAGCAGTTCTTC. The V call is TRBV10-3, the J call TRBJ2-1; D is perhaps TRBD1 (5 bases). The CDR3 runs to 17 residues. V was cut by 2 bases and J by 4 bases, with 18 bases left in between. The germline CDR1 and CDR2 sequences are ENHRY and SYGVKD.

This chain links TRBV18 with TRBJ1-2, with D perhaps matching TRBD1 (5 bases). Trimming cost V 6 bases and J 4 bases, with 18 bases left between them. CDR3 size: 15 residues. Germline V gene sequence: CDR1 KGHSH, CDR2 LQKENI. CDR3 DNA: TGTGCCAGCTCCCCGGCACAGGACACCTCCTATGGCTACACCTTC. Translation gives CASSPAQDTSYGYTF.

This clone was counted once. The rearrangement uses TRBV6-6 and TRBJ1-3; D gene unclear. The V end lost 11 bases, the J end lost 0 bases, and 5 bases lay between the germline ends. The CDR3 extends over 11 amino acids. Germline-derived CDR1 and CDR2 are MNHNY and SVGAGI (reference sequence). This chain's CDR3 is CAGSSGNTIYF. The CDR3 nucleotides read TGTGCCGGGTCCTCTGGAAACACCATATATTTT.

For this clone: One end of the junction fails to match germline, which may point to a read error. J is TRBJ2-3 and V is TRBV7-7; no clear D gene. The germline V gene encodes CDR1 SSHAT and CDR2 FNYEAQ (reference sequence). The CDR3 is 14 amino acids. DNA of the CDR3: TGTGCTAGCAGCCTACCCGCGTGCTTAGATACGCAGTATTTT. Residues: CASSLPACLDTQYF.

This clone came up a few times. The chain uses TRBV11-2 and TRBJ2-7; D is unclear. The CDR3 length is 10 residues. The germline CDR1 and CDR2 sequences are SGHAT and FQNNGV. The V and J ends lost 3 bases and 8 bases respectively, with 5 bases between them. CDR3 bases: TGTGCCAGCAGCTTCCAAAAGCAGTACTTC. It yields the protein CASSFQKQYF.

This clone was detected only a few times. In DNA, the CDR3 is TGTGCCAGCAGATCTACAGGGTTGGGAGAGACCCAGTACTTC. This gives the protein CASRSTGLGETQYF. The V gene is TRBV28, the J gene TRBJ2-5; a weak D match, TRBD1 (6 bases). This CDR3 spans 14 amino acids. Trimming removed 6 bases from V and 4 bases from J, with 15 bases in between. Germline V CDR1 and CDR2: MDHEN, SYDVKM.